What follows are 2 T cell receptor beta chains derived from one specimen sequenced in a study of blood T cell repertoires in COVID-19. TCRdb's table, derived via immunoSEQ multiplex PCR, lists solely in-frame clones and lacks some. Of roughly 170,000 clones in the sample, almost 85% are singletons; the top ten hold roughly 7.1%. Material for sequencing was peripheral blood. These receptors all stem from a man aged 40-49 years who had recovered from COVID-19.

This sequence joins TRBV6-5 and TRBJ2-7; TRBD1 matches at 9 bases. V lost 10 bases and J lost 3; bases outside the gene matches: 7. The germline CDR1 and CDR2 sequences are MNHEY and SVGAGI. The CDR3 spans 13 residues. CDR3 sequence (DNA): TGTGCCACCGGCAGGACAGGGGTCTACGAGCAGTACTTC. This sequence encodes CATGRTGVYEQYF.

This chain links TRBV7-9 with TRBJ1-4; 8 positions agree with TRBD1. CDR1 and CDR2 (germline): SEHNR, FQNEAQ (reference sequence). CDR3 length: 13 residues. V lost 2 bases to trimming and J lost 11 bases; unmatched junction nucleotides: 4. CDR3 in DNA: TGTGCCAGCAGCTTACAGGGGGCGGGGAAACTGTTTTTT. Its translation: CASSLQGAGKLFF. Full variable domain (remainder filled in from reference TRBV7-9 and TRBJ1-4): DTGVSQNPRHKITKRGQNVTFRCDPISEHNRLYWYRQTLGQGPEFLTYFQNEAQLEKSRLLSDRFSAERPKGSFSTLEIQRTEQGDSAMYLCASSLQGAGKLFFGSGTQLSVL.